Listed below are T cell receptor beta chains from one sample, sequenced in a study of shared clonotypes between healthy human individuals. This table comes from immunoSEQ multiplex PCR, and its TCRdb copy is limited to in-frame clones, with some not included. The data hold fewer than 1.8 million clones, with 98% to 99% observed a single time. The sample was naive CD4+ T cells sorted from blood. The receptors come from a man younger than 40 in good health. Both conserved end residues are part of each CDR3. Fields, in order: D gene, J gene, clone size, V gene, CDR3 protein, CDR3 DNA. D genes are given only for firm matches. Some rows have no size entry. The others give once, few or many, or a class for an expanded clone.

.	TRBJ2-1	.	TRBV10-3	CAIRPLGSYNEQFF	TGTGCCATCAGGCCACTAGGATCCTACAATGAGCAGTTCTTC
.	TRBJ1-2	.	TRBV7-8	CASSRDTTARDNYGYTF	TGTGCCAGCAGCCGTGACACCACCGCGAGGGATAACTATGGCTACACCTTC
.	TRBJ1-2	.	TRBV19	CASNSGDAFYGYTF	TGTGCCAGTAATTCGGGCGATGCCTTCTATGGCTACACCTTC
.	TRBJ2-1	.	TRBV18	CASSTTVNEQFF	TGTGCCAGCTCAACGACAGTTAATGAGCAGTTCTTC
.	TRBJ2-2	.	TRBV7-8	CASSPRSGANTGELFF	TGTGCCAGCAGCCCTCGATCAGGGGCGAACACCGGGGAGCTGTTTTTT
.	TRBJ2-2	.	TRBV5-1	CASSSSANTGELFF	TGCGCCAGCAGCTCCTCTGCGAACACCGGGGAGCTGTTTTTT
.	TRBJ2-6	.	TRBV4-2	CASSQGAVGAGANVLTF	TGTGCCAGCAGCCAAGGGGCCGTGGGTGCTGGGGCCAACGTCCTGACTTTC
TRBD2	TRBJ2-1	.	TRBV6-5	CASSLGAGGHNEQFF	TGTGCCAGCAGCCTCGGAGCGGGAGGACACAATGAGCAGTTCTTC
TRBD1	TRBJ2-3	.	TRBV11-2	CASSPLRDSPLTDTQYF	TGTGCCAGCAGCCCCCTCAGGGACAGCCCTTTGACAGATACGCAGTATTTT
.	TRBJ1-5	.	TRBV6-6	CASSYTRQVNQPQHF	TGTGCCAGCAGTTACACAAGACAGGTGAATCAGCCCCAGCATTTT
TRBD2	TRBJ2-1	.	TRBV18	CASSPRLAGVNYNEQFF	TGTGCCAGCTCACCACGACTAGCGGGAGTGAACTACAATGAGCAGTTCTTC
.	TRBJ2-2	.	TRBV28	CASSLGQSNTGELFF	TGTGCCAGCAGTTTAGGTCAGTCGAACACCGGGGAGCTGTTTTTT
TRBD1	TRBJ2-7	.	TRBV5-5	CASTRSDRGSYEQYF	TGTGCCAGCACCCGGAGTGACAGGGGTAGCTACGAGCAGTACTTC
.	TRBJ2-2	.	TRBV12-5	CASGLSGDTGELFF	TGTGCTAGTGGTTTATCTGGTGACACCGGGGAGCTGTTTTTT
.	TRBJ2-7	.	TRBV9	CASSVGPGGDEQYF	TGTGCCAGCAGCGTAGGTCCAGGCGGAGACGAGCAGTACTTC
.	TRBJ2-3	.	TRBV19	CASSIKSRSGATQYF	TGTGCCAGTAGTATTAAGTCTAGGTCTGGCGCTACGCAGTATTTT
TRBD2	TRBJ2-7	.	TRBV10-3	CAISLAGEAYEQYF	TGTGCCATCAGTCTAGCGGGAGAGGCCTACGAGCAGTACTTC
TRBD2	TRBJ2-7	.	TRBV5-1	CASSTGLAGGEQYF	TGCGCCAGCAGCACGGGACTAGCGGGAGGCGAGCAGTACTTC
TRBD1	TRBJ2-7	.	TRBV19	CASSIDSRGRDEQYF	TGTGCCAGTAGTATAGATTCCAGGGGGCGCGACGAGCAGTACTTC
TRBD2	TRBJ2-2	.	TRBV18	CASSPGTSGRTGELFF	TGTGCCAGCTCACCGGGGACTAGCGGGCGGACCGGGGAGCTGTTTTTT
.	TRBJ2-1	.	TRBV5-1	CASSSRSSYNEQFF	TGCGCCAGCAGCTCCCGTAGCTCCTACAATGAGCAGTTCTTC
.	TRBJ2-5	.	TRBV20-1	CSARRETQYF	TGCAGTGCTAGACGAGAGACCCAGTACTTC
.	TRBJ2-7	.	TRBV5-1	CASSLLDPSYEQYF	TGCGCCAGCAGCTTGCTCGACCCCTCCTACGAGCAGTACTTC
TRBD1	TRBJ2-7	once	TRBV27	CASSGQGTYEQYF	TGTGCCAGCAGCGGACAGGGTACCTACGAGCAGTACTTC
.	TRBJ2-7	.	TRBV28	CASGVQVISYEQYF	TGTGCCAGCGGGGTACAGGTAATCTCCTACGAGCAGTACTTC
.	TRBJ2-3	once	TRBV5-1	CASSLGIDVQGWVQSTDTQYF	TGCGCCAGCAGCTTGGGCATAGATGTACAGGGTTGGGTCCAAAGCACAGATACGCAGTATTTT
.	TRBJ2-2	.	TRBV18	CASLTGSGTGELFF	TGTGCCAGCTTGACAGGGAGCGGGACCGGGGAGCTGTTTTTT
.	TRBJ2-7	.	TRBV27	CASSLYSRGVSYEQYF	TGTGCCAGCAGTTTATACAGTAGAGGGGTTTCCTACGAGCAGTACTTC
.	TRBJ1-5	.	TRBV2	CASTTGNQPQHF	TGTGCCAGCACTACGGGGAATCAGCCCCAGCATTTT
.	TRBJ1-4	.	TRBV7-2	CASSLVARSLEKLFF	TGTGCCAGCAGCTTAGTCGCGCGTTCCCTTGAAAAACTGTTTTTT
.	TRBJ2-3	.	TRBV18	CASSTAGPDTQYF	TGTGCCAGCTCAACTGCTGGCCCAGATACGCAGTATTTT
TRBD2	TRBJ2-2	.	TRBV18	CASSPVFPAGSGELFF	TGTGCCAGCTCACCAGTTTTTCCAGCGGGGTCCGGGGAGCTGTTTTTT
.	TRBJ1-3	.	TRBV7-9	CASSPGMGTRNTIYF	TGTGCCAGCAGCCCCGGAATGGGCACCCGAAACACCATATATTTT
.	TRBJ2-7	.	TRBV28	CASRKGRYEQYF	TGTGCCAGCAGGAAGGGTCGGTACGAGCAGTACTTC
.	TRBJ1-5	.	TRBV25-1	CASSPLKRDQPQHF	TGTGCCAGCAGCCCACTTAAGAGGGATCAGCCCCAGCATTTT
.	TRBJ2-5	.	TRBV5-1	CASSLATGWETQYF	TGCGCCAGCAGCTTGGCCACAGGGTGGGAGACCCAGTACTTC
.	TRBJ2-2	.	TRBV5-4	CASSPGTLTTNTGELFF	TGTGCCAGCAGCCCCGGGACGCTGACAACGAACACCGGGGAGCTGTTTTTT
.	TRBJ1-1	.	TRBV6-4	CASSDSRGTEAFF	TGTGCCAGCAGTGACTCGAGGGGGACTGAAGCTTTCTTT
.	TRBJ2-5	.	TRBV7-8	CASSLLRETQYF	TGTGCCAGCAGCTTACTGAGGGAGACCCAGTACTTC